The T cell receptor (beta chain) described here comes from a study of T cell responses to AZD1222 COVID-19 vaccine. Findings of the study overall: Most donors were white British, females outnumbered males, and clonal diversity was possibly underestimated. Researchers took repertoire samples only after the peak T cell response had come. Spike-wide coverage was observed for vaccine-associated CD4 TCRs, with dominant responses at 160-218 and 743-854.

The CDR3 is 14 residues long. Germline V CDR1 and CDR2: MDHEN, SYDVKM. Deletions cut 5 bases from V and 3 bases from J, with 11 bases between. Method: immunoSEQ multiplex PCR; TCRdb's copy keeps in-frame clones and lacks some. In the table there are some 87,000 clones, 85% to 90% of which are singletons. This clone was found once. Its antigen is still unknown. Sequenced material: peripheral blood, taken on day 0 of AZD1222 vaccination. The J gene is TRBJ1-5, the V gene TRBV28; D uncertain. This TCR came from an adult in good health. Written as DNA, the CDR3 is TGTGCCAGCAGTCCACTAGTCCACAATCAGCCCCAGCATTTT. It codes for CASSPLVHNQPQHF.